This TCR beta chain derives from a study of cytomegalovirus exposure and HLA in healthy donors. Study-wide context: Early released data comprised 80 million to 90 million unique TCRs from HLA-typed donors.

About this clone: Antigen unknown.

Per germline, CDR1 MNHNS and CDR2 SASEGT. This CDR3 region has 16 residues. Trimming shortened V by 2 bases and J by 2 bases, and 15 bases separated the two germline ends. General observations from the study: Later work showed greater clonal expansion in HLA-associated TCR beta chains than in equally common others. The later analysis indicated that the majority of CMV-associated TCR beta chains appeared HLA-restricted.

Primers for the PCR totalled 60 Vbeta and 13 Jbeta. Some clones are missing from TCRdb's copy, which holds only in-frame ones; the method was immunoSEQ multiplex PCR. The data hold about 160,000 clones, with around three quarters observed a single time. V and J are TRBV6-1 and TRBJ2-5; TRBD1 is a possible D gene (6 bases). The source material was PBMCs. This clonotype was obtained from a man aged 35 to 55 in good health and CMV-seronegative. CDR3 DNA: TGTGCCAGCAGTGAACGATCAGGGGTGGGACAAGAGACCCAGTACTTC. Translation gives CASSERSGVGQETQYF.